Listed below are T cell receptor beta chains from one sample, sequenced in a study of blood T cell repertoires in COVID-19. Profiled with immunoSEQ multiplex PCR; TCRdb holds only in-frame clones, not every one. The data hold more than 250,000 clones, with 86% observed a single time. Sequenced sample: peripheral blood. The receptors shown here come from a woman aged 45-60 years with acute or convalescent COVID-19. CDR3s leave out the opening cysteine and the closing phenylalanine or tryptophan. The order of the fields is V gene, D gene, clone size, CDR3 protein. D genes are given only for firm matches. Size is omitted from some rows. Given values are once, few, many or a class for expanded clones.

V gene: TRBV12-3/TRBV12-4; D gene: -; clone size: -; CDR3 protein: ASSLHEGEQY
V gene: TRBV19; D gene: TRBD1; clone size: -; CDR3 protein: ASSIPFSPGTGVNQPQH
V gene: TRBV7-2; D gene: TRBD2; clone size: -; CDR3 protein: ASSFDGLAGGRSYNEQF
V gene: TRBV15; D gene: TRBD1; clone size: -; CDR3 protein: ATSRGQGGYGYT
V gene: TRBV9; D gene: TRBD2; clone size: -; CDR3 protein: ASSVAALAGVHEQY
V gene: TRBV10-3; D gene: -; clone size: once; CDR3 protein: AAEGSGRDGGYT
V gene: TRBV27; D gene: -; clone size: -; CDR3 protein: ASSRPGFPDTQY
V gene: TRBV9; D gene: TRBD1; clone size: -; CDR3 protein: ASSVATQGQGAPGYT
V gene: TRBV6-1; D gene: -; clone size: -; CDR3 protein: ASSEALGREGAF
V gene: TRBV4-2; D gene: -; clone size: -; CDR3 protein: ASSQSGSYGYT
V gene: TRBV4-1; D gene: TRBD2; clone size: -; CDR3 protein: ASSQDPTSGSYEQF
V gene: TRBV5-6; D gene: TRBD2; clone size: -; CDR3 protein: ASRLTSGASYEQY
V gene: TRBV6-5; D gene: TRBD1; clone size: -; CDR3 protein: ASRTGANTGELF
V gene: TRBV19; D gene: -; clone size: -; CDR3 protein: ASSIQGRGREKLF
V gene: TRBV6-2/TRBV6-3; D gene: -; clone size: -; CDR3 protein: ASIPSSETPYNEQF
V gene: TRBV19; D gene: -; clone size: -; CDR3 protein: ASSVIQGYSYNEQF
V gene: TRBV10-3; D gene: -; clone size: -; CDR3 protein: AISDRLTAGTEAF
V gene: TRBV5-5; D gene: -; clone size: few; CDR3 protein: ASSLQGSYEKLF
V gene: TRBV28; D gene: -; clone size: -; CDR3 protein: ASSLPRTNYGYT
V gene: TRBV28; D gene: -; clone size: -; CDR3 protein: ASSLYSPNTGELF
V gene: TRBV6-1; D gene: TRBD1; clone size: -; CDR3 protein: ASSEVGQGGGYGYT
V gene: TRBV13; D gene: -; clone size: -; CDR3 protein: ASSLGLGGGQPQH
V gene: TRBV15; D gene: -; clone size: -; CDR3 protein: ATSRDPGQSNQPQH
V gene: TRBV9; D gene: TRBD2; clone size: -; CDR3 protein: ASSVGEGPTHEQY
V gene: TRBV3-1/TRBV3-2; D gene: TRBD1; clone size: few; CDR3 protein: ASPKTGAPFLTYEQY
V gene: TRBV18; D gene: -; clone size: -; CDR3 protein: ASSPQGSGANVLT
V gene: TRBV12-5; D gene: -; clone size: -; CDR3 protein: ASGPQGFSGELF
V gene: TRBV30; D gene: TRBD1; clone size: -; CDR3 protein: AWSDPWTGDKNIQY
V gene: TRBV7-8; D gene: TRBD2; clone size: -; CDR3 protein: ASSLLGWGLAGNNEQF
V gene: TRBV10-1; D gene: -; clone size: -; CDR3 protein: ASSEKVGRQY
V gene: TRBV27; D gene: -; clone size: -; CDR3 protein: ASSLRESYEQY
V gene: TRBV28; D gene: TRBD1; clone size: -; CDR3 protein: ASSKPTGGFEKLF
V gene: TRBV7-9; D gene: TRBD2; clone size: -; CDR3 protein: ASSPGLAGDLSYNEQF
V gene: TRBV30; D gene: TRBD1; clone size: -; CDR3 protein: AWETGYTGELF
V gene: TRBV7-9; D gene: TRBD1; clone size: few; CDR3 protein: ASSWDRNEQF
V gene: TRBV28; D gene: -; clone size: -; CDR3 protein: ASSLRGPYEQY
V gene: TRBV3-1/TRBV3-2; D gene: -; clone size: -; CDR3 protein: ASSPNEGSTEAF
V gene: TRBV18; D gene: TRBD1; clone size: -; CDR3 protein: ASSPGQARRGSPLH
V gene: TRBV2; D gene: TRBD1; clone size: -; CDR3 protein: ASSPRQGALTYGYT
V gene: TRBV4-3; D gene: -; clone size: -; CDR3 protein: ASSRGKGTDTQY
V gene: TRBV9; D gene: -; clone size: -; CDR3 protein: ASSVGLALNTEAF
V gene: TRBV28; D gene: TRBD2; clone size: -; CDR3 protein: ASKGGLAGTGELF
V gene: TRBV18; D gene: TRBD1; clone size: -; CDR3 protein: ASSPGTGLNYGYT
V gene: TRBV9; D gene: TRBD2; clone size: -; CDR3 protein: ASSVEEGRDWNYEQY
V gene: TRBV14; D gene: TRBD2; clone size: -; CDR3 protein: ASSQPGLAGDNEQF
V gene: TRBV6-5; D gene: -; clone size: -; CDR3 protein: ASKTRGTSYNEQF
V gene: TRBV9; D gene: -; clone size: -; CDR3 protein: ASSIMGGVDNEQF
V gene: TRBV5-5; D gene: -; clone size: -; CDR3 protein: ASSLGGAGTEAF
V gene: TRBV4-2; D gene: TRBD1; clone size: few; CDR3 protein: ASSQDFAGGGTDTQY
V gene: TRBV7-2; D gene: -; clone size: -; CDR3 protein: ASRQNGNTIY
V gene: TRBV7-9; D gene: TRBD1; clone size: -; CDR3 protein: ASSSGQGGEKLF
V gene: TRBV7-9; D gene: TRBD2; clone size: -; CDR3 protein: ASSLGGEGEQF
V gene: TRBV7-3; D gene: -; clone size: -; CDR3 protein: ASSPSSGTSYNEQF
V gene: TRBV2; D gene: TRBD1; clone size: -; CDR3 protein: ASGTGAFTGELF
V gene: TRBV21-1; D gene: -; clone size: -; CDR3 protein: ASSNYRWQGTGYT
V gene: TRBV9; D gene: TRBD1; clone size: -; CDR3 protein: ASSVGQGGT